The 9 T cell receptor beta chains given below trace back to one sample, sequenced in a study of blood T cell repertoires in COVID-19. Only in-frame clones appear in the TCRdb table, and some are missing; sequencing was by immunoSEQ multiplex PCR. The sample lists approximately 300,000 clones, approximately 92% seen once, with approximately 6.8% in the top ten. The specimen sequenced was peripheral blood. The receptors were gathered from a woman between 25 and 40 years old with COVID-19, enrolled during active disease.

The genes are TRBV2 and TRBJ1-4; 8 bases agree with TRBD1. V gave up 6 bases and J gave up 8 bases; unmatched junction bases: 8. The CDR3 consists of 14 residues. Germline values: CDR1 SNHLY, CDR2 FYNNEI. The CDR3 DNA sequence: TGTGCCAGCAGGACCGGGACAGGCTACGAAAAACTGTTTTTT. Translating it yields CASRTGTGYEKLFF. Looking up the rest from reference TRBV2 and TRBJ1-4 gives the full variable domain: EPEVTQTPSHQVTQMGQEVILRCVPISNHLYFYWYRQILGQKVEFLVSFYNNEISEKSEIFDDQFSVERPDGSNFTLKIRSTKLEDSAMYFCASRTGTGYEKLFFGSGTQLSVL.

This rearrangement joins TRBV4-1 to TRBJ2-6; 8 bases are shared with TRBD1. J was trimmed by 0 bases and V by 4 bases; bases with no gene match: 8. The CDR3 consists of 18 residues. CDR1 and CDR2 from the germline V gene are MGHRA and YSYEKL. CDR3 region: CASSPRQGSPSGANVLTF. DNA for the CDR3: TGCGCCAGCAGCCCTCGACAGGGGTCACCCTCTGGGGCCAACGTCCTGACTTTC.

The chain is built from TRBV28 and TRBJ1-2; tentatively, D is TRBD1 (6 bases). Trimming left V 6 bases short and J 4 bases short, with 15 bases between. CDR3 length equals 14 residues. CDR1 and CDR2 from the germline V gene are MDHEN and SYDVKM. In nucleotides, the CDR3 is TGTGCCAGCAGGGATCCGGTGACAGGCTATGGCTACACCTTC. It yields the protein CASRDPVTGYGYTF.

The chain is built from TRBV27 and TRBJ1-5; 9 bases align to TRBD1. The CDR3 runs 15 residues. With V trimmed by 4 bases and J by 5 bases, 6 bases remained unmatched. Germline values: CDR1 MNHEY, CDR2 SMNVEV (reference sequence). The CDR3: CASSSGGQGHQPQHF. The CDR3 DNA reads as TGTGCCAGCAGTTCAGGGGGACAGGGACATCAGCCCCAGCATTTT.

V is TRBV27 and J is TRBJ2-6; a possible D gene is TRBD2 (5 bases). CDR3 length equals 16 residues. Trimming took 4 bases from V and 3 from J, leaving 13 bases between them. Germline CDR1 is MNHEY and CDR2 is SMNVEV (reference sequence). This chain's CDR3 is CASSYRTGFGANVLTF. The DNA of the CDR3 is TGTGCCAGCAGTTACCGGACGGGATTTGGGGCCAACGTCCTGACTTTC.

The rearrangement links TRBV5-6 to TRBJ2-4, with 11 positions matching TRBD1. V was pared by 3 bases and J by 5 bases, with 7 bases of the junction left unmatched. CDR3 length equals 16 residues. From germline, CDR1 is SGHDT and CDR2 YYEEEE. This CDR3 reads CASSSWTGGLQNIQYF. CDR3 DNA: TGTGCCAGCAGCTCCTGGACAGGGGGCCTCCAAAACATTCAGTACTTC.

The chain joins TRBV3-1 (or the pseudogene TRBV3-2) to TRBJ1-2; 10 bases are shared with TRBD1. CDR1 LGHDT and CDR2 YNNKEL come from the germline V gene (reference sequence). The CDR3 spans 15 residues. J lost 7 bases, V lost 1 base, and 6 bases had no gene match. Here the CDR3 DNA reads TGTGCCAGCAGCCAAGGATCCGGGACAGGGGCTGGCTACACCTTC. Translation gives CASSQGSGTGAGYTF.

J is TRBJ1-6 and V is TRBV28; D uncertain. CDR3 size: 14 residues. Germline assignment: CDR1 MDHEN and CDR2 SYDVKM. Trimming removed 4 bases at V and 5 bases at J, with 9 bases between. The CDR3 region is CASSSGVNNSPLHF. The CDR3 DNA reads TGTGCCAGCAGTTCCGGGGTCAATAATTCACCCCTCCACTTT.

Here the CDR3 DNA reads TGTGCCAGCAGGGGGACAGGGGTTAACTATGGCTACACCTTC. It encodes CASRGTGVNYGYTF. V usage is TRBV2 and J usage is TRBJ1-2; 10 bases map to TRBD1. CDR1 is SNHLY, CDR2 FYNNEI, per germline. The CDR3 spans 14 residues. Germline trimming cut 6 bases from V and 1 base from J; bases unmatched to any gene: 2.